Included here is one TCR beta chain sequence, with context. The antigen remains unidentified. The assay was immunoSEQ multiplex PCR, and TCRdb's table has in-frame clones only and misses some. The sample has some 150,000 clones; 80% to 90% are singletons. These data originate in a study of cytomegalovirus exposure and HLA in healthy donors. Study-wide findings and caveats: In vitro assays verified that a few CMV-associated chains recognized CMV antigens specifically. A subsequent analysis found that TCR clusters from the first cohort also tended to co-occur in the roughly 120 validation repertoires, with about 94% of cluster scores above 0.

From germline, CDR1 is SGHTS and CDR2 YDEGEE. V lost 6 bases and J lost 3, with 19 bases in between. This CDR3 contains 16 residues. The TCR sequence derives from a woman aged 25 to 39 in good health and CMV-seronegative. The gene calls are TRBV5-8 and TRBJ1-5; D may be TRBD1 (6 bases). The source material was PBMCs. The CDR3 sequence: CASILLQGYNNQPQHF. CDR3 DNA sequence: TGTGCCAGCATCCTATTACAGGGTTATAACAATCAGCCCCAGCATTTT. Combining the CDR3 with reference TRBV5-8 and TRBJ1-5 gives the whole variable domain EAGVTQSPTHLIKTRGQQATLRCSPISGHTSVYWYQQALGLGLQFLLWYDEGEERNRGNFPPRFSGRQFPNYSSELNVNALELEDSALYLCASILLQGYNNQPQHFGDGTRLSIL.